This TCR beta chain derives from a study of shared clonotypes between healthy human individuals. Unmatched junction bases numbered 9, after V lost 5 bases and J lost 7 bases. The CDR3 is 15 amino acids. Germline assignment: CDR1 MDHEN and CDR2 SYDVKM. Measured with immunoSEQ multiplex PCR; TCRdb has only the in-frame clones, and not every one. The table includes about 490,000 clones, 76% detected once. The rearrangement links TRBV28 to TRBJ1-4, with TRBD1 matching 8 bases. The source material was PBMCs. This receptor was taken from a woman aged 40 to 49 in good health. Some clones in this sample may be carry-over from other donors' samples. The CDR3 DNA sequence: TGTGCCAGCAGTCTTCAGGGGGCGCAGGCTGAAAAACTGTTTTTT. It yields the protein CASSLQGAQAEKLFF.